One and the same sample provided the 32 T cell receptor beta chains below, sequenced in a study of type 1 and type 2 diabetes patients. PCR was run on genomic DNA. The TCR beta CDR3 region was amplified using 30 forward and 13 reverse primers. TCRdb analysed the multiplex PCR reads with MiXCR anew, one entry per CDR3 protein. In the table there are about 270,000 distinct CDR3 sequences, around 47% of which are singletons. What was sequenced was peripheral blood mononuclear cells (PBMCs). The receptors were gathered from a man aged 18 to 35 with type 2 diabetes.

The rearrangement joins TRBV30 to TRBJ2-7; 7 positions agree with TRBD1. Unmatched junction bases numbered 13, after V lost 2 bases and J lost 3 bases. Per germline, CDR1 GTSNPN and CDR2 SVGIG (reference sequence). The CDR3 runs 16 residues. The chain's CDR3 is CAWSIGPRGYDYEQYF. As DNA, the CDR3 is TGTGCCTGGAGTATAGGTCCCAGGGGGTACGACTACGAGCAGTACTTC.

The rearrangement joins TRBV6-2 or TRBV6-3 to TRBJ2-5; 14 bases fit TRBD2. V was clipped by 0 bases and J by 5 bases; unmatched bases: 5. This CDR3 spans 17 amino acids. From germline, CDR1 is MNHEY and CDR2 SVGEGT. CDR3 sequence reads: CASSYSTSGGAAETQYF. The CDR3, as DNA: TGTGCCAGCAGTTACTCGACTAGCGGGGGGGCGGCGGAGACCCAGTACTTC.

The chain joins TRBV19 to TRBJ1-1; possibly TRBD1 for D (5 bases). Looked up from germline, CDR1 is LNHDA and CDR2 is SQIVND (reference sequence). The CDR3 covers 12 residues. The V and J ends lost 7 bases and 8 bases respectively, with 14 bases between them. CDR3 DNA: TGTGCCAGTAAGCCCTCCGGGACCGAAGCTTTCTTT. Protein sequence: CASKPSGTEAFF.

This clonotype was detected a few times. The chain combines TRBV19 with TRBJ2-1; tentatively, D is TRBD1 (7 bases). The V end was cut by 8 bases, the J end by 5 bases, with 16 bases between. CDR1 LNHDA and CDR2 SQIVND come from the germline V gene (reference sequence). The CDR3 is 14 residues long. The CDR3: CASANRGGDNEQFF. CDR3 bases: TGTGCCAGTGCCAACAGGGGAGGAGACAATGAGCAGTTCTTC. Looking up the rest from reference TRBV19 and TRBJ2-1 gives the full variable domain: DGGITQSPKYLFRKEGQNVTLSCEQNLNHDAMYWYRQDPGQGLRLIYYSQIVNDFQKGDIAEGYSVSREKKESFPLTVTSAQKNPTAFYLCASANRGGDNEQFFGPGTRLTVL.

The chain recombines TRBV15 with TRBJ1-2; D is unresolved. The germline gives CDR1 LNHNV, CDR2 YYDKDF (reference sequence). Between the trimmed V and J ends, which lost 0 bases and 4 bases, there was a span of 18 bases. The CDR3 consists of 17 residues. CDR3 protein: CATSRDPAGAVFYGYTF. CDR3 sequence (DNA): TGTGCCACCAGCAGAGATCCTGCAGGCGCCGTTTTCTATGGCTACACCTTC. Full variable domain (rest looked up from reference TRBV15 and TRBJ1-2): DAMVIQNPRYQVTQFGKPVTLSCSQTLNHNVMYWYQQKSSQAPKLLFHYYDKDFNNEADTPDNFQSRRPNTSFCFLDIRSPGLGDTAMYLCATSRDPAGAVFYGYTFGSGTRLTVV.

In this sample, this clonotype turned up a few times. This chain links TRBV20-1 with TRBJ2-7, with D possibly TRBD1 on 6 matching bases. This CDR3 is built from 12 residues. The germline CDR1 and CDR2 sequences are DFQATT and SNEGSKA (reference sequence). V shed 1 base and J shed 6 bases, with 10 bases lying between them. This chain's CDR3 is CSARAQGGEQYF. The CDR3 coding sequence is TGCAGTGCTAGAGCACAGGGCGGCGAGCAGTACTTC.

This clonotype was detected only a few times. The V call is TRBV28, the J call TRBJ2-5; 7 bases map to TRBD2. Germline CDR1 and CDR2: MDHEN and SYDVKM. This CDR3 contains 15 residues. V shed 2 bases, J shed 5 bases, and the junction held 8 bases outside the gene matches. The CDR3 loop reads CASSLMGGVGETQYF. CDR3 coding DNA: TGTGCCAGCAGTTTAATGGGGGGGGTTGGGGAGACCCAGTACTTC.

A few counts support this clonotype. As DNA, the CDR3 is TGTGCCAGCAGCACCTTAATAACAGGCGAGGCCACTGAAGCTTTCTTT. Its translation: CASSTLITGEATEAFF. V is TRBV7-4 and J is TRBJ1-1; perhaps TRBD1 as D (5 bases). This CDR3 has 16 amino acids. In germline, CDR1 is SGHVT, CDR2 SQSDAQ. V was trimmed by 5 bases and J by 4 bases, leaving 20 bases between them. The full variable domain, with the rest looked up from reference TRBV7-4 and TRBJ1-1, is GAGVSQSPRYKVAKRGRDVALRCDSISGHVTLYWYRQTLGQGSEVLTYSQSDAQRDKSGRPSGRFSAERPERSVSTLKIQRTEQGDSAVYLCASSTLITGEATEAFFGQGTRLTVV.

The chain uses TRBV7-2 and TRBJ2-3; no firm D call. The CDR3 loop spans 14 amino acids. Germline V lookup: CDR1 SGHTA, CDR2 FQGNSA. V lost 3 bases to trimming and J lost 4 bases, with 11 bases between them. CDR3 sequence: CASSLGTAADTQYF. The CDR3 DNA is TGTGCCAGCAGCTTGGGCACAGCTGCAGATACGCAGTATTTT.

The V call is TRBV27, the J call TRBJ2-7, with D unclear. The V gene lost 3 bases and the J gene lost 2 bases, with 11 bases spanning the gap. Germline assignment: CDR1 MNHEY and CDR2 SMNVEV (reference sequence). CDR3 size: 14 residues. The CDR3 is CASSLARRTYEQYF. The DNA for the CDR3 is TGTGCCAGCAGTTTGGCACGGCGAACCTACGAGCAGTACTTC.

This clonotype occurred a few times. The J gene is TRBJ2-1, the V gene TRBV14, with D perhaps assigned TRBD1 or TRBD2 (5 bases each). Trimming took 4 bases from V and 3 from J, leaving 16 bases between them. CDR1 is SGHDN, CDR2 FVKESK, per germline. The CDR3 sequence is 16 residues long. The CDR3 loop reads CASSRTGLVRYNEQFF. In DNA form, the CDR3 reads TGTGCCAGCAGCCGTACGGGGCTTGTTCGCTACAATGAGCAGTTCTTC.

This clonotype has ten or more counts. The chain links TRBV25-1 to TRBJ2-7; D could derive from TRBD1 or TRBD2 (5 bases each). CDR1 is MGHDK, CDR2 SYGVNS, per germline. The germline V and J ends were trimmed by 5 bases and 3 bases, with 11 bases remaining between them. The CDR3 has 13 residues. The CDR3 DNA reads as TGTGCCAGCAGTCGGGACGGCCACTACGAGCAGTACTTC. Translating gives CASSRDGHYEQYF.

A few counts support this clonotype. The chain recombines TRBV19 with TRBJ2-7, with 12 bases matching TRBD1. Germline V CDR1 and CDR2: LNHDA, SQIVND (reference sequence). With 5 bases clipped from V and 6 bases from J, the junction kept 5 bases outside the gene matches. The CDR3 covers 14 residues. This chain's CDR3 is CASSAGQGAFEQYF. For the CDR3, the DNA is TGTGCCAGTAGTGCGGGACAGGGGGCGTTCGAGCAGTACTTC.

This clonotype occurred a few times. CDR3 loop: CASRTPGQGTYEQYF. For the CDR3, the DNA is TGTGCCAGCAGAACGCCGGGACAGGGGACCTACGAGCAGTACTTC. V and J are TRBV27 and TRBJ2-7, with 10 bases aligning to TRBD1. Germline V gene data show CDR1 as MNHEY and CDR2 as SMNVEV (reference sequence). The CDR3 length is 15 residues. J was trimmed by 2 bases and V by 6 bases; bases with no gene match: 7.

This chain joins TRBV19 and TRBJ2-5; D unclear. The J call may be wrong; the DNA end is better matched by TRBJ2-1. The CDR3 sequence is 12 residues long. The germline V gene encodes CDR1 LNHDA and CDR2 SQIVND (reference sequence). CDR3 amino acids: CASSIGSNEQFF. The CDR3 coding sequence is TGTGCCAGTAGTATAGGGTCCAATGAGCAGTTCTTC.

This sequence joins TRBV12-3 or TRBV12-4 and TRBJ2-3, with TRBD2 matching over 7 bases. The CDR3 contains 15 residues. V was pared by 1 base and J by 5 bases, with 6 bases of the junction left unmatched. DNA for the CDR3: TGTGCCAGCAGTTTAGGGCGGGGGAATAGAGATACGCAGTATTTT. It yields the protein CASSLGRGNRDTQYF.

The J gene is TRBJ2-7, the V gene TRBV19; 7 bases align to TRBD1. Unmatched junction bases numbered 4, after V lost 8 bases and J lost 6 bases. CDR3 length: 11 amino acids. Germline loops: CDR1 LNHDA, CDR2 SQIVND (reference sequence). The CDR3 loop reads CASRQGGEQYF. CDR3 coding DNA: TGTGCCAGTCGACAGGGTGGCGAGCAGTACTTC.

The rearrangement joins TRBV7-2 to TRBJ1-6; D is undetermined. The CDR3 runs 14 residues. CDR1 is SGHTA, CDR2 FQGNSA, per germline. The V end lost 5 bases, the J end lost 6 bases, and 11 bases lay between the germline ends. The CDR3: CASSQDTTNSPLHF. As DNA, the CDR3 is TGTGCCAGCAGCCAAGACACAACTAATTCACCCCTCCACTTT.

The V and J genes are TRBV12-3 or TRBV12-4 and TRBJ1-4; D may be TRBD1 (5 bases). This CDR3 spans 16 amino acids. V was shortened by 2 bases and J by 4 bases, with 14 bases between the two germline ends. The CDR3 nucleotides read TGTGCCAGCAGTTTAAAGGGTCTGGGGGGTAATGAAAAACTGTTTTTT. Its translation is CASSLKGLGGNEKLFF.

There are a few counts of this clonotype. The rearrangement links TRBV11-3 to TRBJ2-7; D not certain. The length of the CDR3 is 14 residues. Trimming removed 4 bases from V and 2 bases from J, with 12 bases in between. Germline assignment: CDR1 SGHNT and CDR2 YENEEA. Here the CDR3 reads CASSSGDRPYEQYF. As DNA, the CDR3 is TGTGCCAGCAGCTCAGGAGACCGTCCCTACGAGCAGTACTTC.

The chain is built from TRBV27 and TRBJ2-7; 8 nucleotides agree with TRBD1. Germline lookup yields CDR1 MNHEY and CDR2 SMNVEV (reference sequence). CDR3 length: 12 amino acids. With 10 bases clipped from V and 3 bases from J, the junction kept 5 bases outside the gene matches. The CDR3 loop reads CATGTGRYEQYF. The CDR3 DNA is TGTGCCACCGGGACAGGCCGCTACGAGCAGTACTTC.

This clonotype has a handful of counts. The gene calls are TRBV20-1 and TRBJ1-6; D is ambiguous. The CDR3 runs to 15 residues. V gave up 1 base and J gave up 5 bases, with 12 bases separating them. CDR1 is DFQATT, CDR2 SNEGSKA, per germline (reference sequence). The CDR3: CSARATTSNNSPLHF. As DNA, the CDR3 is TGCAGTGCTAGAGCCACGACAAGTAATAATTCACCCCTCCACTTT.

The sample holds a few counts of this clonotype. This rearrangement joins TRBV7-3 to TRBJ1-2; TRBD1 might be the D (5 bases). Germline CDR1 is SGHTA and CDR2 is FQGTGA. The CDR3 consists of 13 residues. Trimming took 3 bases from V and 5 from J, leaving 10 bases between them. This chain's CDR3 is CASSFQGWYGYTF. DNA for the CDR3: TGTGCCAGCAGCTTTCAGGGTTGGTATGGCTACACCTTC.

The chain links TRBV15 to TRBJ2-3; TRBD2 aligns across 9 bases. This CDR3 comprises 15 residues. The ends lost 1 base at V and 2 bases at J; junction bases unmatched: 1. Germline CDR1 and CDR2: LNHNV and YYDKDF (reference sequence). DNA of the CDR3: TGTGCCACCAGCAGAGGACTAGCGGACACAGATACGCAGTATTTT. Protein: CATSRGLADTDTQYF. Full variable domain (rest looked up from reference TRBV15 and TRBJ2-3): DAMVIQNPRYQVTQFGKPVTLSCSQTLNHNVMYWYQQKSSQAPKLLFHYYDKDFNNEADTPDNFQSRRPNTSFCFLDIRSPGLGDTAMYLCATSRGLADTDTQYFGPGTRLTVL.

This chain connects TRBV7-2 to TRBJ2-3; no clear D gene. Germline CDR1 is SGHTA and CDR2 is FQGNSA. The CDR3 loop spans 14 amino acids. The germline V and J ends were trimmed by 1 base and 6 bases, with 11 bases remaining between them. The CDR3 sequence is CASSLGALLDTQYF. In DNA form, the CDR3 reads TGTGCCAGCAGCTTAGGGGCCCTCCTGGATACGCAGTATTTT. The variable domain in full, completed from reference TRBV7-2 and TRBJ2-3, reads GAGVSQSPSNKVTEKGKDVELRCDPISGHTALYWYRQSLGQGLEFLIYFQGNSAPDKSGLPSDRFSAERTGGSVSTLTIQRTQQEDSAVYLCASSLGALLDTQYFGPGTRLTVL.

Only a few counts were recorded for this clonotype. The J gene is TRBJ2-7, the V gene TRBV28; TRBD2 agrees at 10 bases. With V trimmed by 6 bases and J by 4 bases, 6 bases remained unmatched. CDR1 and CDR2 (germline): MDHEN, SYDVKM. This CDR3 is 14 amino acids long. CDR3 region: CASSRAGGRYEQYF. CDR3 sequence (DNA): TGTGCCAGCAGCCGAGCGGGAGGGAGGTACGAGCAGTACTTC. Using reference TRBV28 and TRBJ2-7 for the parts outside the CDR3, the full variable domain is DVKVTQSSRYLVKRTGEKVFLECVQDMDHENMFWYRQDPGLGLRLIYFSYDVKMKEKGDIPEGYSVSREKKERFSLILESASTNQTSMYLCASSRAGGRYEQYFGPGTRLTVT.

The V call is TRBV9, the J call TRBJ2-2, with 7 bases that match TRBD2. V was pared by 4 bases and J by 0 bases, with 6 bases of the junction left unmatched. The CDR3 is 16 residues long. CDR1 and CDR2 (germline): SGDLS, YYNGEE. The CDR3, as DNA: TGTGCCAGCAGCCAGTCAGCGGGATCGAACACCGGGGAGCTGTTTTTT. It encodes CASSQSAGSNTGELFF.

This clonotype was recorded once. In DNA, the CDR3 is TGCAGCTCCCTAGGGGGTGTAGGCTACACCTTC. It translates to CSSLGGVGYTF. V gene TRBV29-1 combines with J gene TRBJ1-2; tentatively, D is TRBD1 (6 bases). The CDR3 contains 11 residues. V lost 8 bases to trimming and J lost 8 bases, with 15 bases between them. Germline lookup yields CDR1 SQVTM and CDR2 ANQGSEA.

About this clonotype: It may be a read error: a sequence one base away is much more abundant. The chain couples TRBV25-1 to TRBJ2-2; D assignment may be TRBD1 or TRBD2 (5 bases each). Germline V gene data show CDR1 as MGHDK and CDR2 as SYGVNS. With 8 bases removed from V and 9 bases from J, the gap between germline ends came to 16 bases. CDR3 length: 13 residues. The CDR3 coding sequence is TGTGCCAGCGGATCCGTGGGGGTCAGGGAGCTGTTTTTT. This sequence encodes CASGSVGVRELFF.

The chain employs TRBV29-1 and TRBJ2-7, with D hard to call. V lost 5 bases, J lost 2 bases, and 13 bases lay in between. The CDR3 sequence is 13 residues long. In germline, CDR1 is SQVTM, CDR2 ANQGSEA. The CDR3, as DNA: TGCAGCGTTCCCTTAGCAGCAACCTACGAGCAGTACTTC. As protein: CSVPLAATYEQYF.

A word on this clonotype: This clone may be a read error of a much larger clone one base away. The conserved closing phenylalanine or tryptophan is absent in this CDR3, likely reflecting a read error. J is TRBJ1-1 and V is TRBV5-1, with a tentative D call TRBD1 (6 bases). This CDR3 spans 14 amino acids. CDR1 and CDR2 (germline): SGHRS, YFSETQ. Trimming cost V 2 bases and J 4 bases, with 12 bases left between them. The CDR3 DNA sequence: TGCGCCAGCAGCTTAACACAGGGCCGCACTGAAGCTTTCCTT. Translation gives CASSLTQGRTEAFL.

This chain joins TRBV27 and TRBJ2-7, with TRBD1 matching 8 bases. Trimming took 1 base from V and 4 from J; bases not matched to a gene: 21. The length of the CDR3 is 20 residues. Per germline, CDR1 MNHEY and CDR2 SMNVEV (reference sequence). The CDR3 region has the DNA TGTGCCAGCAGTTTATACTCATCCCGGGTCGCAGGGGGCCTAAGTTACGAGCAGTACTTC. It encodes CASSLYSSRVAGGLSYEQYF.